Given below is one TCR beta chain in context. The sample comes from a study of blood T cell repertoires in COVID-19. As for the study in general: T cells, B-cell-depleted T cells, or PBMCs supplied cDNA or gDNA.

V lost 9 bases and J lost 2, with 14 bases in between. Germline loops: CDR1 LNHDA, CDR2 SQIVND (reference sequence). This CDR3 is built from 14 residues. In the authors' methods: Amplifying reference gene primers gave estimates of nucleated cell counts. Data came from immunoSEQ multiplex PCR; TCRdb stores just in-frame clones and leaves some out. Clone size and the V and J calls come from that table; the DNA yielded D and trimming. The sample contains roughly 410,000 clones, about 91% of which appear only once. Seattle patients were enrolled while actively infected and followed longitudinally. Sample: peripheral blood. The TCR comes from a woman aged 40-49 years with COVID-19, enrolled during active disease. J is TRBJ1-5 and V is TRBV19; D gene ambiguous. Here the CDR3 DNA reads TGTGCCAGCAAAGAGAGGGTCGGCAATCAGCCCCAGCATTTT. Residues: CASKERVGNQPQHF. Looking up the rest from reference TRBV19 and TRBJ1-5 gives the full variable domain: DGGITQSPKYLFRKEGQNVTLSCEQNLNHDAMYWYRQDPGQGLRLIYYSQIVNDFQKGDIAEGYSVSREKKESFPLTVTSAQKNPTAFYLCASKERVGNQPQHFGDGTRLSIL.